These 21 T cell receptor beta chains came from one sample sequenced in a study of regulatory T cells in long-lasting Graves disease. The sample's time point: newly diagnosed GD, antithyroid drugs for less than 3 months. From RNA extracted from PBMCs, the TCR library was made. Libraries of TCR beta came from iRepertoire HTBI primers plus Arm-PCR of CDR3 regions. TCRdb itself ran the multiplex PCR reads through MiXCR, one entry per CDR3 protein. This table has roughly 500,000 distinct CDR3 sequences, around 12% appearing once. The same data also contributed to another study, on T cells in Graves' hyperthyroidism and ophthalmopathy.

Material: peripheral blood mononuclear cells (PBMCs), obtained at new diagnosis, from a patient treated with antithyroid drugs. Every receptor here comes from a woman between 25 and 40 years old with Graves disease.

This clonotype was observed at least ten times. The V call is TRBV18, the J call TRBJ1-1; no reliable D call. V lost 6 bases and J lost 2, with 10 bases in between. The length of the CDR3 is 13 residues. Germline CDR1 reads KGHSH; CDR2 reads LQKENI. For the CDR3, the DNA is TGTGCCAGCTCGAACAGCCCTAACACTGAAGCTTTCTTT. It yields the protein CASSNSPNTEAFF.

This clonotype was detected ten times or more. The chain uses TRBV11-2 and TRBJ2-7; D perhaps matches TRBD1 (5 bases). Trimming took 5 bases from V and 3 from J, leaving 17 bases between them. CDR1 is SGHAT and CDR2 is FQNNGV in the germline V gene. This CDR3 spans 15 amino acids. CDR3 protein: CASSIGGASYYEQYF. The CDR3 DNA is TGTGCCAGCAGCATTGGTGGGGCTTCTTACTACGAGCAGTACTTC.

This clonotype was seen ten or more times. The V gene is TRBV2, the J gene TRBJ1-2, with 8 positions matching TRBD1. The CDR3 has 15 amino acids. Germline values: CDR1 SNHLY, CDR2 FYNNEI. V lost 2 bases to trimming and J lost 6 bases; unmatched junction nucleotides: 8. The CDR3 DNA reads as TGTGCCAGCAGTGAATTCGGACAGGGCCTTCATGGCTACACCTTC. Residues: CASSEFGQGLHGYTF.

At least ten counts were recorded for this clonotype. The chain recombines TRBV19 with TRBJ2-1; D may be TRBD1 or TRBD2 (7 bases each). V lost 5 bases and J lost 0, with 32 bases in between. Germline assignment: CDR1 LNHDA and CDR2 SQIVND (reference sequence). The length of the CDR3 is 22 residues. The CDR3 region is CASSLHIPGEGARGASYNEQFF. The CDR3 coding sequence is TGTGCCAGTAGTCTACACATCCCCGGGGAGGGGGCCCGTGGTGCCTCCTACAATGAGCAGTTCTTC.

This clonotype came up many times. This sequence joins TRBV12-3 or TRBV12-4 and TRBJ1-5; perhaps TRBD1 as D (5 bases). This CDR3 has 15 amino acids. V shed 6 bases and J shed 6 bases, with 18 bases lying between them. CDR3 region: CASRKTTVNGQPQHF. For the CDR3, the DNA is TGTGCCAGCAGGAAGACGACAGTTAACGGTCAGCCCCAGCATTTT.

This clonotype was seen repeatedly, ten times or more. The J gene is TRBJ1-3, the V gene TRBV14; 9 nucleotides agree with TRBD1. V dropped 1 base and J dropped 0; count of bases not matched to a gene: 10. Germline V gene lookup returns CDR1 SGHDN and CDR2 FVKESK. This CDR3 is built from 19 residues. The CDR3, as DNA: TGTGCCAGCAGCCAAGTTCCCGGGACAGGGCTTCTCTCTGGAAACACCATATATTTT. Amino acids: CASSQVPGTGLLSGNTIYF.

This clonotype came up many times. The rearrangement links TRBV7-8 to TRBJ2-5; a weak D match, TRBD1 (5 bases). Germline V gives CDR1 SGHVS, CDR2 FQNEAQ. The CDR3 has 14 amino acids. Trimming took off 8 bases at V and 2 bases at J, with 15 bases between the two ends. The CDR3 DNA reads TGTGCCAGCCGTGGGGCCCCTTGGCAAGAGACCCAGTACTTC. It specifies CASRGAPWQETQYF.

This chain links TRBV4-1 with TRBJ1-5; TRBD1 is a possible D gene (5 bases). This CDR3 contains 16 residues. Germline V gene lookup returns CDR1 MGHRA and CDR2 YSYEKL. V was pared by 0 bases and J by 0 bases, with 9 bases between. CDR3 residues: CASSQDWGVSNQPQHF. The DNA of the CDR3 is TGCGCCAGCAGCCAAGATTGGGGGGTTAGCAATCAGCCCCAGCATTTT.

The chain recombines TRBV18 with TRBJ2-1; 10 nucleotides agree with TRBD1. The CDR3 consists of 20 residues. Germline V gives CDR1 KGHSH, CDR2 LQKENI. The J segment lost 9 bases and the V segment lost 0 bases, leaving 20 bases of the junction unmatched. The CDR3 nucleotides are TGTGCCAGCTCACCACCGACGAGGTTCGGACAGGGGGTTTCCTACGGTGAGCAGTTCTTC. Amino acid sequence: CASSPPTRFGQGVSYGEQFF.

This rearrangement joins TRBV20-1 to TRBJ2-2; 11 positions match TRBD2. This CDR3 region has 16 residues. Trimming took 6 bases from V and 4 from J; bases not matched to a gene: 10. Germline CDR1 is DFQATT and CDR2 is SNEGSKA (reference sequence). The CDR3 DNA sequence: TGCAGTGCCCAAAAGTCCCTAGCGGGAGGCACCGGGGAGCTGTTTTTT. Encoded protein: CSAQKSLAGGTGELFF.

The gene calls are TRBV6-1 and TRBJ2-4, with D possibly being TRBD1 (6 bases). CDR1 and CDR2 (germline): MNHNS, SASEGT. V was trimmed by 4 bases and J by 0 bases, leaving 19 bases between them. The CDR3 runs 18 residues. The CDR3 DNA sequence: TGTGCCAGCAGTGGGCCCTGGGACAACCCTCTAGCCAAAAACATTCAGTACTTC. Translation gives CASSGPWDNPLAKNIQYF.

This clonotype was counted at least ten times. This sequence joins TRBV14 and TRBJ2-3; the D is unclear. Germline V gene sequence: CDR1 SGHDN, CDR2 FVKESK. Deletions cut 5 bases from V and 2 bases from J, with 20 bases between. This CDR3 is 17 amino acids long. The DNA for the CDR3 is TGTGCCAGCAGCACCCCTTCAGACCTCAGCTCCACAGATACGCAGTATTTT. It encodes CASSTPSDLSSTDTQYF.

This clonotype showed up many times. The rearrangement joins TRBV9 to TRBJ1-1; no clear D gene. The CDR3 extends over 14 amino acids. Germline V gene lookup returns CDR1 SGDLS and CDR2 YYNGEE. Trimming cost V 0 bases and J 4 bases, with 10 bases left between them. CDR3 bases: TGTGCCAGCAGCGTAGCCGGGGAGTTCACTGAAGCTTTCTTT. It yields the protein CASSVAGEFTEAFF.

This clonotype appeared many times. For the CDR3, the DNA is TGCAGTGCTAGAGACACGGACAGGTTGGGCACTGAAGCTTTCTTT. Translation: CSARDTDRLGTEAFF. The J gene is TRBJ1-1, the V gene TRBV20-1; 7 positions match TRBD1. The ends lost 0 bases at V and 4 bases at J; junction bases unmatched: 8. This CDR3 comprises 15 residues. Germline CDR1 is DFQATT and CDR2 is SNEGSKA (reference sequence).

This clonotype was detected many times. The CDR3 nucleotides are TGTGCCAGCAGCTTCGCAGGGGTTAGCACAGATACGCAGTATTTT. It codes for CASSFAGVSTDTQYF. The gene calls are TRBV11-2 and TRBJ2-3; possibly TRBD1 for D (6 bases). V lost 3 bases, J lost 0 bases, and 10 bases lay in between. The V gene's germline CDR1 is SGHAT and CDR2 FQNNGV. The CDR3 consists of 15 residues.

This clonotype has ten or more counts. The V gene is TRBV7-3, the J gene TRBJ2-1, with D perhaps matching TRBD1 (7 bases). The V gene's germline CDR1 is SGHTA and CDR2 FQGTGA. Trimming removed 4 bases at V and 2 bases at J, with 15 bases between. CDR3 length equals 16 residues. CDR3 DNA: TGTGCCAGCAGCTCCCAGGGGGGAGTCACCTACAATGAGCAGTTCTTC. Translated: CASSSQGGVTYNEQFF.

Ten or more counts support this clonotype. This chain joins TRBV20-1 and TRBJ1-5; D not resolved. Trimming shortened V by 6 bases and J by 0 bases, and 12 bases separated the two germline ends. Looked up from germline, CDR1 is DFQATT and CDR2 is SNEGSKA (reference sequence). The CDR3 is made up of 14 amino acids. The CDR3 DNA reads as TGCAGTGCCCTCCAACCCTATAGCAATCAGCCCCAGCATTTT. It yields the protein CSALQPYSNQPQHF.

This clonotype occurred a few times. The chain employs TRBV12-3 or TRBV12-4 and TRBJ2-4, with D possibly matching TRBD2 (5 bases). The CDR3 length is 12 residues. Trimming pared 5 bases from V and 16 bases from J, leaving 18 bases between. The CDR3 sequence is CASSTRTGMHYF. The CDR3 DNA follows: TGTGCCAGCAGTACCCGGACTGGAATGCATTACTTC.

The chain recombines TRBV3-1 with TRBJ2-2; 11 bases are shared with TRBD2. V dropped 4 bases and J dropped 4; count of bases not matched to a gene: 5. Germline V gene lookup returns CDR1 LGHDT and CDR2 YNNKEL (reference sequence). This CDR3 has 16 amino acids. CDR3 protein: CASSPPGLAVTGELFF. As DNA, the CDR3 is TGTGCCAGCAGCCCACCGGGACTAGCGGTCACCGGGGAGCTGTTTTTT.

This clonotype was observed a few times. The rearrangement joins TRBV5-4 to TRBJ1-6, with TRBD1 matching 7 bases. Germline CDR1 SGHNT, CDR2 YYREEE (reference sequence). V shed 0 bases and J 7 bases; nucleotides not matched to a gene: 1. This CDR3 contains 14 residues. CDR3 DNA: TGTGCCAGCAGCTTGGAGGGACAGAATTCACCCCTCCACTTT. Its protein is CASSLEGQNSPLHF.

The chain uses TRBV6-2 or TRBV6-3 and TRBJ1-1, with D perhaps TRBD1 (5 bases). This CDR3 spans 13 amino acids. V gave up 5 bases and J gave up 4 bases, with 11 bases separating them. Germline lookup yields CDR1 MNHEY and CDR2 SVGEGT. CDR3 in DNA: TGTGCCAGCAGTAAGCAGGGTACCACTGAAGCTTTCTTT. Translated, it gives CASSKQGTTEAFF.